This T cell receptor (beta chain) comes out of a study of shared clonotypes between healthy human individuals. Study-wide context: The donor pool was made up of two women and a few men aged 18 to 49.

Sequenced by immunoSEQ multiplex PCR; TCRdb stores in-frame clones only, minus some. The repertoire holds 1.5 million to 2.5 million clones, with around 96% as singletons. Whole-study results and caveats: Measured sharing among donors was expected to vary with sequencing depth.

Of note for this clone: Its antigen is still unknown.

Naive CD8 populations comprised CD45RO-negative cells positively selected for CCR7, excluding terminally differentiated effector memory CD45RA+ cells. All participating donors were Caucasian adults from Nashville, Tennessee. The sample consisted of naive CD8+ T cells sorted from blood. This sequence originates from a man aged 18 to 29 in good health.

CDR3 protein: CASSQVPGPFYEQYF. In nucleotides, the CDR3 is TGCGCCAGCAGCCAAGTCCCGGGACCGTTTTACGAGCAGTACTTC. The chain uses TRBV4-1 and TRBJ2-7, with D perhaps assigned TRBD1 or TRBD2 (5 bases each). There are 15 residues in the CDR3. V was clipped by 1 base and J by 4 bases, with 14 bases between them. Looked up from germline, CDR1 is MGHRA and CDR2 is YSYEKL.